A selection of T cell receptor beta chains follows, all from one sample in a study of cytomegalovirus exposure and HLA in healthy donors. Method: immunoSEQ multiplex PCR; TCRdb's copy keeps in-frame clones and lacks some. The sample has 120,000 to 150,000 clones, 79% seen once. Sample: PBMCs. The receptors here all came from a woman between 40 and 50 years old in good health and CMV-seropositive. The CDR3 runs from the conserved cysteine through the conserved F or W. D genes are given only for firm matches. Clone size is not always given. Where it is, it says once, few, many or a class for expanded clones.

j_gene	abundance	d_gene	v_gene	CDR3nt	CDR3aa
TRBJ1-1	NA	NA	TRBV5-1	TGCGCCAGCAGCTCAAACCCGACTGGGAGGAACACTGAAGCTTTCTTT	CASSSNPTGRNTEAFF
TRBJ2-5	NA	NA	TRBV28	TGTGCCAGCAGTTTCGAGTTAGCAGTGGAGACCCAGTACTTC	CASSFELAVETQYF
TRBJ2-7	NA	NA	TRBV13	TGTGCCAGCAGCCTATCCGGGACACCGCACGAGCAGTACTTC	CASSLSGTPHEQYF
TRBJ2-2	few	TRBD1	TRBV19	TGTGCCAGTAGGGCTGATACGGGACAGGTGGGATCTCACACCGGGGAGCTGTTTTTT	CASRADTGQVGSHTGELFF
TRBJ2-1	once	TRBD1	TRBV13	TGTGCCAGCAGCTTGGCCGGGACAGTTAACTACAATGAGCAGTTCTTC	CASSLAGTVNYNEQFF
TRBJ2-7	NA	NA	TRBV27	TGTGCCAGCAGTTTAGGGCCCTCCTACGAGCAGTACTTC	CASSLGPSYEQYF
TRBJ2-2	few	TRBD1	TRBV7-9	TGTGCCAGCAGCATTGGGACAGGTCCGACCGGGGAGCTGTTTTTT	CASSIGTGPTGELFF
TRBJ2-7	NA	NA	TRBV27	TGTGCCAGCAGTCCCCTCATCAGGCCCCACGAGCAGTACTTC	CASSPLIRPHEQYF
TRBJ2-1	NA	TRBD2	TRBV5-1	TGCGCCAGCAGCTTGAGTAGCGGGGGGTCTAGGAATGAGCAGTTCTTC	CASSLSSGGSRNEQFF
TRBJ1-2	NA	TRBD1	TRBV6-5	TGTGCCAGCAAAGGGGACAGTCTATCCTATGGCTACACCTTC	CASKGDSLSYGYTF
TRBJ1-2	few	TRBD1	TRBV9	TGTGCCAGCAATTGGGGACAGGGTAACTATGGCTACACCTTC	CASNWGQGNYGYTF
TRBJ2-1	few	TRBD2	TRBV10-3	TGTGCCATCAGTGACGGCCAGCGGGGAGACAATGAGCAGTTCTTC	CAISDGQRGDNEQFF
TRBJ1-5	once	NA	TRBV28	TGTGCCAGCACCGGTCTCGATCAGCCCCAGCATTTT	CASTGLDQPQHF
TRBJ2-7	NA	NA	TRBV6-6	TGTGCCAGCAGTGTGCAGGGTTACGAGCAGTACTTC	CASSVQGYEQYF
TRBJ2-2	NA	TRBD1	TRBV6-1	TGTGCCAGCAGCTTACAGGGGGCCGGCACCGGGGAGCTGTTTTTT	CASSLQGAGTGELFF
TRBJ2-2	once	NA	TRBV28	TGTGCCAGCAGGCCGGACTGGCGCAGCATCGGGGAGCTGTTTTTT	CASRPDWRSIGELFF
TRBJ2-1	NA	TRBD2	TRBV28	TGTGCCAGCAGTACTAGCGGGGCCTACAATGAGCAGTTCTTC	CASSTSGAYNEQFF
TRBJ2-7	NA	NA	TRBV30	TGTGCCTGGAGTGGAGGGCCGTGGGACGAGCAGTACTTC	CAWSGGPWDEQYF
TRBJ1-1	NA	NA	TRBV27	TGTGCCAGCAGTTTAACAGGGTGGAACACTGAAGCTTTCTTT	CASSLTGWNTEAFF
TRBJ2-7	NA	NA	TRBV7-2	TGTGCCAGCAGCTCCCTCCGGACAGCATGCAAGCAGTACTTC	CASSSLRTACKQYF
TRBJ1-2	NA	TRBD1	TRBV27	TGTGCCAGCAGTTTATCCCAGGGGGCCATTAACTATGGCTACACCTTC	CASSLSQGAINYGYTF
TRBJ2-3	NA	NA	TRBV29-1	TGCAGCGTTGCCAGGTCGTTAGATACGCAGTATTTT	CSVARSLDTQYF
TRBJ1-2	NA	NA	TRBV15	TGTGCCACCAGCAGAGGGGCTCCTGGCTACACCTTC	CATSRGAPGYTF
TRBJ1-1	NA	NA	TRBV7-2	TGTGCCAGCAGCCTGAGGGTTGGGAACACTGAAGCTTTCTTT	CASSLRVGNTEAFF
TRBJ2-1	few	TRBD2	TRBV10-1	TGCGCCAGCAGTGACCCTAGCGGGACCAATGAGCAGTTCTTC	CASSDPSGTNEQFF
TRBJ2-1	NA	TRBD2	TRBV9	TGTGCCAGCAGCGTGGGGCCTAGCGGGGGTTACAATGAGCAGTTCTTC	CASSVGPSGGYNEQFF
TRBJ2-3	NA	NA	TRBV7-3	TGTGCCAGCAGCTTAGGAGGGGTTAGCACAGATACGCAGTATTTT	CASSLGGVSTDTQYF
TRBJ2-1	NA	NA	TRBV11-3	TGTGCCAGCAGCTTTGGGGAGGCCGCCGGAGAGCAGTTCTTC	CASSFGEAAGEQFF
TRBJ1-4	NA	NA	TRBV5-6	TGTGCCAGCAGCTTCGCTTTGGCGGGGGTACGAGAAAAACTGTTTTTT	CASSFALAGVREKLFF
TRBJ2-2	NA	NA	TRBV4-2	TGTGCCAGCAGCCAAGATTACGGTTCCCTGGAGCTGTTTTTT	CASSQDYGSLELFF
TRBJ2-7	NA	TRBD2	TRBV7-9	TGTGCCAGCAGCTCCTCGCTCGGGACTAGCGGGGTAGAGCAGTACTTC	CASSSSLGTSGVEQYF
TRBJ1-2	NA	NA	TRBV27	TGTGCCACGTTAGGATGGGGGGGATCCTATGGCTACACCTTC	CATLGWGGSYGYTF
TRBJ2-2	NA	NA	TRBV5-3	TGTGCCAGAAGCGCCTCCGGGACAACGAACACCGGGGAGCTGTTTTTT	CARSASGTTNTGELFF
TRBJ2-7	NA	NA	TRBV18	TGTGCCAGCTCAACCACTCCCAGGAGGGACTACGAGCAGTACTTC	CASSTTPRRDYEQYF
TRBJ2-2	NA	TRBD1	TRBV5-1	TGCGCCAGCAGCTTTCTCGGGACAGGGGAGACCGGGGAGCTGTTTTTT	CASSFLGTGETGELFF
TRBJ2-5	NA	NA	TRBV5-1	TGCGCCAGCAGCTTGGGTCAGGGGGAGACCCAGTACTTC	CASSLGQGETQYF